This T cell receptor beta chain was found in a study of T-cell reconstitution after alpha-beta-depleted transplantation in children. The CDR3 is 16 residues long. Trimming left V 5 bases short and J 3 bases short, with 17 bases between. The germline V gene has CDR1 ENHRY and CDR2 SYGVKD. The authors prepared the TCRbeta library with unique molecular identifiers. TCRdb used MiXCR to reprocess the PCR reads, holding one entry per CDR3 protein. This sample has 500,000 to 600,000 distinct CDR3 sequences, with 30% to 35% found just once. The source of this sequence is a human donor who donated a stem cell graft to a child with aplastic anemia. The chain uses TRBV10-3 and TRBJ1-5, with D unclear. Material: PBMCs from the stem cell graft donor, obtained from the stem cell graft. The CDR3 sequence is CAISRRASDPNQPQHF. The CDR3 nucleotides read TGTGCCATCAGTCGACGAGCCAGCGATCCCAATCAGCCCCAGCATTTT.